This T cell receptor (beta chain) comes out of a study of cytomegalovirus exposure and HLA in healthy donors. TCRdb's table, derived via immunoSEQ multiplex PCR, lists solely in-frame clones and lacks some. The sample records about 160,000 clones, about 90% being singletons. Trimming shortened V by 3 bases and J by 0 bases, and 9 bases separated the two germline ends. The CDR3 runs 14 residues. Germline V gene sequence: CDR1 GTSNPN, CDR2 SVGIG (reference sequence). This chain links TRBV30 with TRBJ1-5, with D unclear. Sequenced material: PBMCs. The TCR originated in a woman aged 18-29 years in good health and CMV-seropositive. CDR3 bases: TGTGCCTGGAGCGACTATAATAGCAATCAGCCCCAGCATTTT. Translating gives CAWSDYNSNQPQHF.